This entry concerns a single T cell receptor beta chain. This record comes from a study of blood T cell repertoires in COVID-19. TCRdb's copy holds only in-frame clones and misses some; the assay was immunoSEQ multiplex PCR. The sample has roughly 100,000 clones, approximately 86% seen once. Germline V gene lookup returns CDR1 MDHEN and CDR2 SYDVKM. The V gene end was trimmed by 6 bases and the J gene end by 2 bases; junction bases not matched to a gene: 6. The CDR3 consists of 15 residues. V usage is TRBV28 and J usage is TRBJ1-5, with TRBD1 matching 8 bases. Sequencing input: peripheral blood. This TCR was recovered from a man aged 45-65 years with active or convalescent COVID-19. Here the CDR3 DNA reads TGTGCCAGCAGCACGACAGGGGAGGGCAATCAGCCCCAGCATTTT. As protein: CASSTTGEGNQPQHF.